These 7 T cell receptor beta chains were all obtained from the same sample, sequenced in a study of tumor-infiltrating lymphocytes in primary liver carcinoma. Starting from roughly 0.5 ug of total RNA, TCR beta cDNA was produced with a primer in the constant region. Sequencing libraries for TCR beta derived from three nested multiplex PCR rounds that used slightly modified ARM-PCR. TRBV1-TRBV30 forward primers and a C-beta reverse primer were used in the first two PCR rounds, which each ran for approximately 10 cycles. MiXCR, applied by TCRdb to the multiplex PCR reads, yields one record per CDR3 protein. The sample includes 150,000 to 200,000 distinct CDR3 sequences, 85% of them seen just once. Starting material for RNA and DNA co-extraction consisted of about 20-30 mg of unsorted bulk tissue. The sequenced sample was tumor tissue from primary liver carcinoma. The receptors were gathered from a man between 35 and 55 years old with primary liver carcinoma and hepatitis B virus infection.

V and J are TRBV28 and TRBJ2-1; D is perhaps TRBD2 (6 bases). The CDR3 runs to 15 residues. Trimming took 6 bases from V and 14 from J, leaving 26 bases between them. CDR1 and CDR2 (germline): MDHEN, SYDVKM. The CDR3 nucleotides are TGTGCCAGCAGCCTCGGGAGCGGATTCTACAATGTGAAGTTCTTC. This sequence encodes CASSLGSGFYNVKFF.

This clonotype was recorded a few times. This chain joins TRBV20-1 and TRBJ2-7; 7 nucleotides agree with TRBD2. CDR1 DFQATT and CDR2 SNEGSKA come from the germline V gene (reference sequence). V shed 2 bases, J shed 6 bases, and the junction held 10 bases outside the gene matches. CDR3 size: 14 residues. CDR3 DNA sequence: TGCAGTGCTAGAAGCTGGGCGGGAGAGGCCGAGCAGTACTTC. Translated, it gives CSARSWAGEAEQYF.

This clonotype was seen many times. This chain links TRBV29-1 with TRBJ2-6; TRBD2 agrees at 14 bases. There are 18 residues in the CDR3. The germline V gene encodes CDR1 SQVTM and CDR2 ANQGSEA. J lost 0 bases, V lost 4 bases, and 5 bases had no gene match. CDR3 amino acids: CSVGGTSGSLSGANVLTF. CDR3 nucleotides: TGCAGCGTTGGAGGGACTAGCGGGAGCCTCTCTGGGGCCAACGTCCTGACTTTC.

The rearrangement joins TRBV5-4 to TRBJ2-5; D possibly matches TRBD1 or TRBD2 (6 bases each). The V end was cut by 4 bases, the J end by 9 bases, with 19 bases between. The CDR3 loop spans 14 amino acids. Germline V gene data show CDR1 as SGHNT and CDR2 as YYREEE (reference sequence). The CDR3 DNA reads TGTGCCAGCAGCCCAGCACAGGAGGGGGATGCCCAGTACTTC. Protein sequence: CASSPAQEGDAQYF.

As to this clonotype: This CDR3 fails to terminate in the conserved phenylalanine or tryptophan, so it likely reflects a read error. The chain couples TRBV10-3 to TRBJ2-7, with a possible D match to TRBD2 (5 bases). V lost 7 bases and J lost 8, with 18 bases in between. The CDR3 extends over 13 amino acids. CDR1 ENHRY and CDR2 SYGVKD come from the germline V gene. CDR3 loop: CAIIGPGKHKQYL. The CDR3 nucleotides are TGTGCCATCATTGGGCCGGGGAAGCACAAGCAGTACCTC.

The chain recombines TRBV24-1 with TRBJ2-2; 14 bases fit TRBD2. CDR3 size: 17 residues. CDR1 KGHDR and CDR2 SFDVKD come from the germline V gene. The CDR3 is CATGDPGTSGRTGELFF. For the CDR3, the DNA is TGTGCAACCGGTGACCCAGGGACTAGCGGGAGAACCGGGGAGCTGTTTTTT.

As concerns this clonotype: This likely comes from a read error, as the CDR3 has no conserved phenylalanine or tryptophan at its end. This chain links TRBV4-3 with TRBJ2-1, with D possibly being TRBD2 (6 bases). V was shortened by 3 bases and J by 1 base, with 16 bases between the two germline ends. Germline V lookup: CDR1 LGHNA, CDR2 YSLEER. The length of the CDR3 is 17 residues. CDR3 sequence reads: CASSHRPPGTSYNEQFS. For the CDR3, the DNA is TGCGCCAGCAGCCATAGGCCCCCAGGGACTTCCTACAATGAGCAGTTCTCA.